This T cell receptor (beta chain) is drawn from a study of CD8 T cells in Susac syndrome. It was with random hexamers that roughly 0.5 to 1 ug RNA was reverse transcribed. TCRdb passed the immunoSEQ multiplex PCR reads through MiXCR, listing each CDR3 protein once. The repertoire holds 150,000 to 200,000 distinct CDR3 sequences, about 94% seen once, with 0.09% to 0.1% in the top ten. V dropped 0 bases and J dropped 1 base, with 9 bases sitting between them. Looked up from germline, CDR1 is GTSNPN and CDR2 is SVGIG (reference sequence). The CDR3 is 14 amino acids. From blood CD8+ and CD4+ T cells, the TCR beta chain was sequenced.

Source material: CD4+ T cells from PBMCs. The sequence was obtained from a human donor with Susac syndrome. The V and J genes are TRBV30 and TRBJ1-1; a possible D gene is TRBD1 (5 bases). CDR3: CAWSVQVGNTEAFF. The CDR3 DNA reads as TGTGCCTGGAGTGTACAGGTGGGGAACACTGAAGCTTTCTTT.